The 19 T cell receptor beta chains listed next were all sequenced from one sample in a study of OX40 agonist ivuxolimab in advanced cancers. Sequencing was performed with immunoSEQ multiplex PCR; in TCRdb, only in-frame clones are kept and a portion is missing. The sample has tens of thousands of clones, 87% seen once; the top ten hold 1.3%. The sample in question was CD4+ or CD8+ T cells sorted from blood, obtained in a trial of the OX40 agonist ivuxolimab. Receptors originate from an adult with an advanced solid tumor such as melanoma, head and neck, liver or kidney cancer.

The chain links TRBV11-3 to TRBJ2-1, with 13 bases identical to TRBD2. Unmatched junction bases numbered 4, after V lost 6 bases and J lost 5 bases. The CDR3 has 15 residues. Germline CDR1 reads SGHNT; CDR2 reads YENEEA. CDR3 sequence reads: CASSFGLAGDNEQFF. Here the CDR3 DNA reads TGTGCCAGCAGTTTCGGACTAGCGGGGGACAATGAGCAGTTCTTC.

This clone was counted between two and nine times. This sequence joins TRBV2 and TRBJ1-5; TRBD1 might be the D (5 bases). V was trimmed by 5 bases and J by 3 bases, leaving 11 bases between them. This CDR3 has 14 amino acids. Germline loops: CDR1 SNHLY, CDR2 FYNNEI. For the CDR3, the DNA is TGTGCCAGCAGTACTGACAGTAACAATCAGCCCCAGCATTTT. As protein: CASSTDSNNQPQHF.

About this clone itself: The junction differs from germline at one of its ends, possibly a read error. The CDR3 region is CASSSPSTANF. DNA of the CDR3: TGTGCCAGCAGTTCCCCCTCGACGGCTAACTTC. The genes are TRBV6-6 and TRBJ1-2; D is uncertain. The germline gives CDR1 MNHNY, CDR2 SVGAGI (reference sequence). The CDR3 contains 11 residues.

The chain couples TRBV5-1 to TRBJ2-3, with 11 bases lining up with TRBD1. Losses at the gene ends were 4 bases for V and 5 bases for J; bases not matched to a gene: 3. In germline, CDR1 is SGHRS, CDR2 YFSETQ. This CDR3 has 14 residues. The CDR3 spells CASSMGTGGDTQYF. In DNA, the CDR3 is TGCGCCAGCAGCATGGGGACAGGGGGAGATACGCAGTATTTT.

The chain has TRBV27 and TRBJ1-1; a weak D match, TRBD1 (5 bases). CDR1 is MNHEY and CDR2 is SMNVEV in the germline V gene (reference sequence). The V end was cut by 3 bases, the J end by 0 bases, with 8 bases between. The CDR3 is made up of 14 amino acids. DNA for the CDR3: TGTGCCAGCAGTTTTAACAGGTTGAACACTGAAGCTTTCTTT. It encodes CASSFNRLNTEAFF.

The chain uses TRBV28 and TRBJ2-5; D may be TRBD1 (6 bases). This CDR3 has 16 residues. Looked up from germline, CDR1 is MDHEN and CDR2 is SYDVKM. V was clipped by 2 bases and J by 2 bases, with 15 bases between them. In nucleotides, the CDR3 is TGTGCCAGCAGTTTAGGAGCAGGGGCAATGCAAGAGACCCAGTACTTC. Translated, it gives CASSLGAGAMQETQYF. The full variable domain, its missing parts supplied by reference TRBV28 and TRBJ2-5, is DVKVTQSSRYLVKRTGEKVFLECVQDMDHENMFWYRQDPGLGLRLIYFSYDVKMKEKGDIPEGYSVSREKKERFSLILESASTNQTSMYLCASSLGAGAMQETQYFGPGTRLLVL.

This CDR3 is CASNVEGVGETQYF. The DNA of the CDR3 is TGTGCCAGTAACGTTGAGGGTGTAGGGGAGACCCAGTACTTC. This rearrangement joins TRBV7-3 to TRBJ2-5; the D gene is possibly TRBD2 (5 bases). Germline CDR1 is SGHTA and CDR2 is FQGTGA. V lost 9 bases to trimming and J lost 5 bases, with 19 bases between them. The CDR3 consists of 14 residues.

CDR3 DNA sequence: TGTGCCACCGGCACCGGGGGGATGAACTATGGCTACACCTTC. The encoded protein is CATGTGGMNYGYTF. V and J are TRBV15 and TRBJ1-2; possible D gene TRBD1, 5 bases. CDR3 length: 14 residues. CDR1 is LNHNV and CDR2 is YYDKDF in the germline V gene (reference sequence). The V end lost 8 bases, the J end lost 2 bases, and 15 bases lay between the germline ends. Together with reference TRBV15 and TRBJ1-2, the CDR3 gives the full variable domain: DAMVIQNPRYQVTQFGKPVTLSCSQTLNHNVMYWYQQKSSQAPKLLFHYYDKDFNNEADTPDNFQSRRPNTSFCFLDIRSPGLGDTAMYLCATGTGGMNYGYTFGSGTRLTVV.

This chain connects TRBV6-6 to TRBJ2-2; D may be TRBD1 or TRBD2 (5 bases each). Germline CDR1 is MNHNY and CDR2 is SVGAGI (reference sequence). Trimming took off 6 bases at V and 0 bases at J, with 14 bases between the two ends. CDR3 length: 16 amino acids. CDR3 protein: CASSRDGRSNTGELFF. The CDR3 bases are TGTGCCAGCAGCCGGGACGGACGATCGAACACCGGGGAGCTGTTTTTT.

The chain links TRBV14 to TRBJ2-1; 12 bases agree with TRBD2. Germline values: CDR1 SGHDN, CDR2 FVKESK. The CDR3 consists of 16 residues. V lost 3 bases to trimming and J lost 3 bases; unmatched junction nucleotides: 3. The CDR3 loop is CASSQLAGGFYNEQFF. DNA of the CDR3: TGTGCCAGCAGCCAGCTAGCGGGAGGGTTCTACAATGAGCAGTTCTTC.

This clone has a single count. This sequence joins TRBV5-6 and TRBJ2-1; D is unclear. Trimming removed 4 bases at V and 3 bases at J, with 2 bases between. The germline CDR1 and CDR2 sequences are SGHDT and YYEEEE. CDR3 size: 11 residues. CDR3 DNA sequence: TGTGCCAGCAGCAACTACAATGAGCAGTTCTTC. This sequence encodes CASSNYNEQFF.

This clone has a single count. The genes are TRBV12-2 and TRBJ2-1; TRBD1 is the table's D call and was not checked against the DNA. TRBV12-2 is shown as a pseudogene. This CDR3 contains 15 residues. The CDR3 region has the DNA TGTGCAAGTCGCTTACGGGACAAGGGATACAATGAGCAGTTCTTC. As protein: CASRLRDKGYNEQFF.

The chain joins TRBV19 to TRBJ2-3, with 7 bases that match TRBD1. The CDR3 has 15 amino acids. The trim removed 7 bases at V and 0 bases at J, leaving 7 bases unmatched. From germline, CDR1 is LNHDA and CDR2 SQIVND (reference sequence). The DNA of the CDR3 is TGTGCCAGTACCCTCGGACAGGAAAGCACAGATACGCAGTATTTT. It translates to CASTLGQESTDTQYF.

V is TRBV28 and J is TRBJ1-6; D is unclear. This CDR3 is 12 amino acids long. V lost 7 bases and J lost 8, with 9 bases in between. Germline assignment: CDR1 MDHEN and CDR2 SYDVKM. The CDR3 loop is CASNEAHSPLHF. The CDR3 DNA sequence: TGTGCCAGCAACGAGGCCCATTCACCCCTCCACTTT.

The chain recombines TRBV2 with TRBJ2-5; 7 nucleotides match TRBD1. The DNA end lines up better with TRBJ2-7; the J call may be wrong. CDR3 length equals 14 residues. Germline V CDR1 and CDR2: SNHLY, FYNNEI. The CDR3 loop is CASSDPRQGYEQYF. The CDR3 DNA sequence: TGTGCCAGCAGTGACCCAAGACAGGGCTACGAGCAGTACTTC.

The chain combines TRBV5-6 with TRBJ2-3; 8 bases are a match to TRBD1. The CDR3 sequence is 14 residues long. V gave up 2 bases and J gave up 3 bases; unmatched junction bases: 2. Per germline, CDR1 SGHDT and CDR2 YYEEEE. In DNA, the CDR3 is TGTGCCAGCAGCTTTACAGGGGGAACAGATACGCAGTATTTT. Translation: CASSFTGGTDTQYF. Full variable domain (rest looked up from reference TRBV5-6 and TRBJ2-3): DAGVTQSPTHLIKTRGQQVTLRCSPKSGHDTVSWYQQALGQGPQFIFQYYEEEERQRGNFPDRFSGHQFPNYSSELNVNALLLGDSALYLCASSFTGGTDTQYFGPGTRLTVL.

This clone was counted a single time. The chain recombines TRBV2 with TRBJ1-2, with D possibly being TRBD1 (6 bases). Germline V gene lookup returns CDR1 SNHLY and CDR2 FYNNEI. The CDR3 extends over 14 amino acids. The V gene lost 2 bases and the J gene lost 8 bases, with 15 bases spanning the gap. CDR3: CASSETWQGIGYTF. As DNA, the CDR3 is TGTGCCAGCAGTGAAACCTGGCAGGGGATCGGCTACACCTTC. Looking up the rest from reference TRBV2 and TRBJ1-2 gives the full variable domain: EPEVTQTPSHQVTQMGQEVILRCVPISNHLYFYWYRQILGQKVEFLVSFYNNEISEKSEIFDDQFSVERPDGSNFTLKIRSTKLEDSAMYFCASSETWQGIGYTFGSGTRLTVV.

This clone was found once. The gene calls are TRBV7-2 and TRBJ2-7; 11 bases line up with TRBD2. Germline CDR1 SGHTA, CDR2 FQGNSA. The CDR3 is made up of 15 amino acids. The J segment lost 0 bases and the V segment lost 5 bases, leaving 3 bases of the junction unmatched. CDR3 nucleotides: TGTGCCAGCAGCCCAACTAGCGGGAGCTCCTACGAGCAGTACTTC. Protein sequence: CASSPTSGSSYEQYF.

The J gene is TRBJ2-1, the V gene TRBV11-2, with D perhaps matching TRBD1 (5 bases). This CDR3 is built from 15 residues. V lost 5 bases, J lost 2 bases, and 13 bases lay in between. Germline-derived CDR1 and CDR2 are SGHAT and FQNNGV. The CDR3: CASSSNPTAYNEQFF. For the CDR3, the DNA is TGTGCCAGCAGCAGCAACCCGACAGCCTACAATGAGCAGTTCTTC.